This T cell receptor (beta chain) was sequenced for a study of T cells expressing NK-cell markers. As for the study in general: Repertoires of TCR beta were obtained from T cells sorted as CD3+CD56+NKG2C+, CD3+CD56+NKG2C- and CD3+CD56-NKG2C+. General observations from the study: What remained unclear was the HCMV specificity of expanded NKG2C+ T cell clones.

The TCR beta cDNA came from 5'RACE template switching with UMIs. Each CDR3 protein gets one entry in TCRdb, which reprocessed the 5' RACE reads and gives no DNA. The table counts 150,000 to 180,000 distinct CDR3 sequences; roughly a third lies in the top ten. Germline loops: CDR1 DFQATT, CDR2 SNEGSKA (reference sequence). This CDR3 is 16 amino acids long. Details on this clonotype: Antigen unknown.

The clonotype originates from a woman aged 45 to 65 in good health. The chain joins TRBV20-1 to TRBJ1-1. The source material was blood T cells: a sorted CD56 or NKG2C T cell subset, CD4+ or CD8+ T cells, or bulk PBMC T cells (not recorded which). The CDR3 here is CSARDRTAGPNTEAFF.